This T cell receptor (beta chain) derives from a study of cytomegalovirus exposure and HLA in healthy donors. This CDR3 region has 13 residues. With V trimmed by 3 bases and J by 6 bases, 4 bases remained unmatched. The germline V gene has CDR1 ENHRY and CDR2 SYGVKD. Profiling relied on immunoSEQ multiplex PCR, and the TCRdb table lists in-frame clones only, not all of them. The repertoire includes about 50,000 clones, roughly nine tenths of them detected once, and around 1.1% sits in the top ten. As regards this clone: What it binds is unknown.

Findings of the study overall: In the 120 validation repertoires, just under 95% of cluster scores exceeded 0, per a later analysis. The study designated fewer than 200 TCR beta chains cytomegalovirus-associated.

V is TRBV10-3 and J is TRBJ1-2; 7 positions match TRBD1. The sequenced sample consisted of PBMCs. The origin of this receptor is a man aged 18 to 35 in good health and CMV-seronegative. CDR3 DNA sequence: TGTGCCATCAGTGAACGAGGGGGCGATGGCTACACCTTC. Encoded protein: CAISERGGDGYTF.